What follows is one T cell receptor (beta chain) and its context. The record originates from a study of cytomegalovirus exposure and HLA in healthy donors. The study ran its PCR with 60 Vbeta and 13 Jbeta primers. Sequencing was performed with immunoSEQ multiplex PCR; in TCRdb, only in-frame clones are kept and a portion is missing. The data include 100,000 to 150,000 clones; the top ten clones carry 2.2%. Trimming shortened V by 3 bases and J by 5 bases, and 14 bases separated the two germline ends. The CDR3 contains 14 residues. Germline CDR1 reads LNHDA; CDR2 reads SQIVND (reference sequence). This chain links TRBV19 with TRBJ2-7; D might be TRBD2 (6 bases). This receptor was identified in a man in his forties in good health and CMV-seronegative. Sequencing used PBMCs. This CDR3 is CASSIILGSHEQYF. In DNA, the CDR3 is TGTGCCAGTAGTATTATTCTCGGGAGTCACGAGCAGTACTTC.